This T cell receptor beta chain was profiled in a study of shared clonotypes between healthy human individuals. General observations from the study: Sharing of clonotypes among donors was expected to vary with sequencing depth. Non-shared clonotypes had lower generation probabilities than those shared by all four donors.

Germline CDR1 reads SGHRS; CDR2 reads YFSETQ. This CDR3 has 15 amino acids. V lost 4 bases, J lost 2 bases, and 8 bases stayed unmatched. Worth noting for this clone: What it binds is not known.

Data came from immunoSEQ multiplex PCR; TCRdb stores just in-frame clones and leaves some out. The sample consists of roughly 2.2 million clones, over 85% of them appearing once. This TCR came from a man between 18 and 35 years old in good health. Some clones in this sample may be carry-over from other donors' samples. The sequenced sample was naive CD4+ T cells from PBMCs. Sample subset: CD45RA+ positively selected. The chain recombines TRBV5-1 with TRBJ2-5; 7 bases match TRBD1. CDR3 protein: CASSVDQGVQETQYF. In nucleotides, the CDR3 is TGCGCCAGCAGCGTTGATCAGGGGGTTCAAGAGACCCAGTACTTC.